Listed below are T cell receptor beta chains from one sample, sequenced in a study of monozygotic twins with inflammatory bowel disease. No DNA is given; TCRdb re-called the 5' RACE reads and lists each CDR3 protein once. The sample has around 380,000 distinct CDR3 sequences. Material: blood. These receptors all come from a human donor with ulcerative colitis or Crohn's disease, or a healthy co-twin of an affected twin (not recorded which). Both conserved end residues are part of each CDR3.

len | j_gene | v_gene | CDR3aa
14 | TRBJ2-3 | TRBV6-2/TRBV6-3 | CASRTGAGADTQYF
16 | TRBJ1-3 | TRBV3-1 | CASSSYGQISGNTIYF
14 | TRBJ1-1 | TRBV5-1 | CASSFLSGGTEAFF
13 | TRBJ2-7 | TRBV29-1 | CSATGTGTYEQYF
15 | TRBJ1-2 | TRBV3-1 | CASSRSGSKAHGYTF
12 | TRBJ1-1 | TRBV5-6 | CASSLSRTEAFF
14 | TRBJ2-1 | TRBV7-9 | CASSLAGSYNEQFF
15 | TRBJ2-1 | TRBV5-4 | CASSQGLAGYNEQFF
16 | TRBJ2-1 | TRBV7-8 | CASSSPRSLRDNEQFF
18 | TRBJ2-5 | TRBV3-1 | CASSQGPGREAVWETQYF
15 | TRBJ2-7 | TRBV20-1 | CSARGGGPRSYEQYF
16 | TRBJ2-5 | TRBV7-2 | CASSLSPAVYQETQYF
14 | TRBJ1-1 | TRBV5-1 | CASSPRVQNTEAFF
16 | TRBJ2-2 | TRBV27 | CASSLWGGPNTGELFF
13 | TRBJ1-5 | TRBV28 | CASGLDRNQPQHF
14 | TRBJ2-5 | TRBV5-1 | CASSSQRAQETQYF
14 | TRBJ2-2 | TRBV5-1 | CASRGTVLVGELFF
13 | TRBJ2-2 | TRBV7-2 | CASSFASGGELFF